This is a list of T cell receptor beta chains from one sample in a study of PD-L1 blockade in urothelial cancer. Clones were read by immunoSEQ multiplex PCR, and TCRdb kept only the in-frame ones, dropping some. This sample carries some 110,000 clones, around 90% of them seen once, and the ten largest clones take less than 4.5%. This specimen was PBMCs, taken around atezolizumab (anti-PD-L1) treatment. The receptors stem from a man aged 60 to 69 with urothelial cancer. The CDR3 runs from the conserved cysteine through the conserved F or W. D genes are given only for firm matches. A row's size may be missing; if present it is once, few, many or a size class.

v_gene	abundance	j_gene	d_gene	CDR3nt	CDR3aa
TRBV30	-	TRBJ1-2	-	TGTGCCTGGAGTTCCTCTAGGTTAGGAGATAACTATGGCTACACCTTC	CAWSSSRLGDNYGYTF
TRBV7-2	-	TRBJ2-5	-	TGTGCCAGCAGCTTCCAGAGGGAGACCCAGTACTTC	CASSFQRETQYF
TRBV11-2	-	TRBJ1-4	TRBD1	TGTGCCAGCAGCCCACAGGGGGCTGGTACTAATGAAAAACTGTTTTTT	CASSPQGAGTNEKLFF
TRBV2	few	TRBJ1-5	TRBD1	TGTGCCAGCCGGACAGGCGGTAGCAATCAGCCCCAGCATTTT	CASRTGGSNQPQHF
TRBV5-5	-	TRBJ2-3	TRBD2	TGTGCCAGCAGCTTGGGGGCTAGCGGGGGCACAGATACGCAGTATTTT	CASSLGASGGTDTQYF
TRBV5-5	-	TRBJ2-1	TRBD2	TGTGCCAGCAGCCCCGGCGGGGGATCCTACAATGAGCAGTTCTTC	CASSPGGGSYNEQFF
TRBV4-1	-	TRBJ1-2	TRBD1	TGCGCCAGCAGCCCCCATCCGGACAGGAACCCTAACTATGGCTACACCTTC	CASSPHPDRNPNYGYTF
TRBV9	-	TRBJ2-3	TRBD2	TGTGCCAGCAGCGCGGGACTAGCGGACACAGATACGCAGTATTTT	CASSAGLADTDTQYF
TRBV14	-	TRBJ1-5	-	TGTGCCAGCAGCCAGGGCCGGAATCAGCCCCAGCATTTT	CASSQGRNQPQHF
TRBV7-2	-	TRBJ2-7	TRBD1	TGTGCCAGCAGCTTAGCCCGCACAGGGGGCGACTACGAGCAGTACTTC	CASSLARTGGDYEQYF
TRBV5-1	-	TRBJ2-2	TRBD2	TGCGCCAGCACCGCGGGGGTGAACACCGGGGAGCTGTTTTTT	CASTAGVNTGELFF
TRBV5-4	once	TRBJ2-7	-	TGTGCCAGCAGCCCCCAAGCCCCGGGACAACCCATCTACGAGCAGTACTTC	CASSPQAPGQPIYEQYF
TRBV7-2	-	TRBJ2-1	TRBD1	TGTGCCAGCAGCCCCCGGGACAGGGACAATGAGCAGTTCTTC	CASSPRDRDNEQFF
TRBV9	-	TRBJ2-5	-	TGTGCCAGCAGCCGGGGAGGAGAGACCCAGTACTTC	CASSRGGETQYF
TRBV7-3	-	TRBJ2-1	-	TGTGCCAGCAGCTTAAACGCGGGAAATGAGCAGTTCTTC	CASSLNAGNEQFF
TRBV11-3	-	TRBJ2-2	TRBD1	TGTGCCAGCAGCTTAGGACAGGGGGCGCCTTCTGGGGAGCTGTTTTTT	CASSLGQGAPSGELFF
TRBV4-1	-	TRBJ1-1	-	TGCGCCAGCAGCCAAGTTTTAACACCCTCGGACAAAGCTTTCTTT	CASSQVLTPSDKAFF
TRBV5-4	-	TRBJ2-1	TRBD2	TGTGCCAGCAGCTTAGGCGGGGGGGACCAAACCTACAATGAGCAGTTCTTC	CASSLGGGDQTYNEQFF
TRBV7-3	-	TRBJ2-1	-	TGTGCCAGCAGCCCAGGGTCGGATGAGCAGTTCTTC	CASSPGSDEQFF
TRBV28	-	TRBJ2-1	-	TGTGCCAGCAGTGCAGGGTCCCGGGTTAACAATGAGCAGTTCTTC	CASSAGSRVNNEQFF
TRBV14	-	TRBJ1-6	-	TGTGCCAGCAGCCAAGAGGATTGGAGTCAGGGATCCTTCTATAATTCACCCCTCCACTTT	CASSQEDWSQGSFYNSPLHF
TRBV5-1	-	TRBJ2-2	TRBD1	TGCGCCAGCAGCTTGGAAATTAACGGGCAGGGGGACACCGGGGAGCTGTTTTTT	CASSLEINGQGDTGELFF